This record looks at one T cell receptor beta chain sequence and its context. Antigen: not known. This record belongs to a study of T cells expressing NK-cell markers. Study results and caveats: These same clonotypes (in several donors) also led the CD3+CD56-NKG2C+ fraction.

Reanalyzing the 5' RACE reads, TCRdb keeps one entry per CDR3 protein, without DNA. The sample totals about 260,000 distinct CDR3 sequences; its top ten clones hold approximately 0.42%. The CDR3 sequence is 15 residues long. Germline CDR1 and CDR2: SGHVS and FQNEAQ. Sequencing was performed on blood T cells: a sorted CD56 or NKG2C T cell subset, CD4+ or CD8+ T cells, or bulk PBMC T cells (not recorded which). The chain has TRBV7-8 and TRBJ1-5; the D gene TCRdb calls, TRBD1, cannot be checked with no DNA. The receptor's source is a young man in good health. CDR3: CASSSHRKDNQPQHF.